These 18 T cell receptor beta chains were sequenced from one sample in a study of identical twins. In TCRdb, the 5' RACE reads were re-called with MiXCR into one record per CDR3 protein. Counted here are under 1 million distinct CDR3 sequences, around an eighth occurring once; the ten biggest clones make up around 1.5%. The same sample was also used in a study of yellow fever vaccine responses in identical twins.

Input material: PBMCs. These receptors were obtained from a woman aged 18-30 years in good health.

This clonotype was recorded at least ten times. J is TRBJ1-5 and V is TRBV12-3 or TRBV12-4; 7 bases are shared with TRBD1. Trimming at V came to 3 bases and at J to 7 bases, leaving 6 bases not matched to a gene. CDR3 length equals 14 residues. The CDR3: CASSFDRVGQPQHF. Written as DNA, the CDR3 is TGTGCCAGCAGTTTCGACAGGGTTGGGCAGCCCCAGCATTTT.

The chain recombines TRBV20-1 with TRBJ2-1, with D perhaps given as TRBD1 or TRBD2 (5 bases each). CDR1 DFQATT and CDR2 SNEGSKA come from the germline V gene (reference sequence). The CDR3 spans 13 residues. V lost 2 bases and J lost 2, with 7 bases in between. The CDR3 protein is CSARWGPYNEQFF. The CDR3 DNA reads TGCAGTGCTAGATGGGGACCCTACAATGAGCAGTTCTTC.

This clonotype has only a few counts. This rearrangement joins TRBV21-1 to TRBJ1-3; TRBD1, the table's D call, lacks a check against the DNA. TRBV21-1 is a recognized pseudogene. This CDR3 contains 18 residues. CDR3 loop: CASSRRFYRVNTGNTIYF. CDR3 bases: TGTGCCAGCAGCAGAAGGTTCTACAGGGTAAATACTGGAAACACCATATATTTT.

This clonotype has more than one count but fewer than ten. The V gene is TRBV29-1, the J gene TRBJ2-7, with D tentatively TRBD1 (6 bases). Germline V gene sequence: CDR1 SQVTM, CDR2 ANQGSEA. Trimming left V 5 bases short and J 1 base short, with 18 bases between. The CDR3 covers 15 residues. The DNA of the CDR3 is TGCAGCGTTAGCTCGGGCAGGGGCCCTTCCTACGAGCAGTACTTC. Its protein product is CSVSSGRGPSYEQYF.

This clonotype has a handful of counts. The chain links TRBV7-9 to TRBJ1-4; 12 bases are a match to TRBD1. The CDR3 contains 16 residues. J was trimmed by 8 bases and V by 7 bases; bases with no gene match: 11. Germline V lookup: CDR1 SEHNR, CDR2 FQNEAQ (reference sequence). In DNA form, the CDR3 reads TGTGCCAGCACCCCGCTCCGGGACAGGGGGCAAGAAAAACTGTTTTTT. This sequence encodes CASTPLRDRGQEKLFF.

This clonotype was seen many times. J is TRBJ1-1 and V is TRBV5-1; D not resolved. The CDR3 covers 12 residues. Germline values: CDR1 SGHRS, CDR2 YFSETQ. The V gene lost 0 bases and the J gene lost 7 bases, with 7 bases spanning the gap. CDR3 amino acids: CASSLVASEAFF. The CDR3 DNA reads TGCGCCAGCAGCTTGGTTGCCAGTGAAGCTTTCTTT.

This sequence joins TRBV20-1 and TRBJ2-1, with a possible D match to TRBD2 (7 bases). This CDR3 has 14 residues. Germline loops: CDR1 DFQATT, CDR2 SNEGSKA (reference sequence). Trimming stripped 2 bases from V and 6 bases from J, with 14 bases between. The CDR3 sequence: CSARNLGGANEQFF. CDR3 DNA sequence: TGCAGTGCTAGAAACCTGGGGGGGGCCAATGAGCAGTTCTTC.

The chain recombines TRBV2 with TRBJ2-2; 7 nucleotides line up with TRBD1. The CDR3 is 16 amino acids. Germline assignment: CDR1 SNHLY and CDR2 FYNNEI. V lost 1 base, J lost 5 bases, and 7 bases stayed unmatched. DNA for the CDR3: TGTGCCAGCAGTGAAGGAGGGGGCGCAAAGACCGGGGAGCTGTTTTTT. This encodes CASSEGGGAKTGELFF.

This clonotype was observed at least ten times. This chain connects TRBV7-4 to TRBJ1-1, with D possibly being TRBD1 (5 bases). This CDR3 is 15 amino acids long. V was trimmed by 4 bases and J by 5 bases, leaving 17 bases between them. CDR1 is SGHVT, CDR2 SQSDAQ, per germline. The CDR3 loop is CASSYRQGDMTEAFF. The CDR3 coding sequence is TGTGCCAGCAGCTATCGGCAGGGTGATATGACTGAAGCTTTCTTT.

This clonotype appeared a few times. The V and J genes are TRBV6-5 and TRBJ2-7; D possibly corresponds to TRBD1 (6 bases). The CDR3 has 14 residues. Germline CDR1 reads MNHEY; CDR2 reads SVGAGI. V was shortened by 2 bases and J by 4 bases, with 12 bases between the two germline ends. The CDR3 loop is CASSYGTRVYEQYF. CDR3 in DNA: TGTGCCAGCAGTTACGGGACACGGGTTTACGAGCAGTACTTC.

This chain links TRBV9 with TRBJ1-2, with 7 bases aligning to TRBD1. There are 15 residues in the CDR3. V gave up 5 bases and J gave up 8 bases; unmatched junction bases: 15. Germline loops: CDR1 SGDLS, CDR2 YYNGEE. Here the CDR3 reads CASRTGTAGGTGYTF. The CDR3 DNA reads TGTGCCAGCAGAACTGGGACAGCCGGGGGTACAGGCTACACCTTC. The full variable domain, its missing parts supplied by reference TRBV9 and TRBJ1-2, is DSGVTQTPKHLITATGQRVTLRCSPRSGDLSVYWYQQSLDQGLQFLIQYYNGEERAKGNILERFSAQQFPDLHSELNLSSLELGDSALYFCASRTGTAGGTGYTFGSGTRLTVV.

There are a few counts of this clonotype. The V call is TRBV5-1, the J call TRBJ2-2; 12 bases are shared with TRBD2. This CDR3 contains 16 residues. CDR1 SGHRS and CDR2 YFSETQ come from the germline V gene. Unmatched junction bases numbered 6, after V lost 3 bases and J lost 6 bases. The CDR3 coding sequence is TGCGCCAGCAGCTCCCCTAGCGGGGGGGGCGCCGGGGAGCTGTTTTTT. The encoded protein is CASSSPSGGGAGELFF. The full variable domain, in which reference TRBV5-1 and TRBJ2-2 provide the parts outside the CDR3, is KAGVTQTPRYLIKTRGQQVTLSCSPISGHRSVSWYQQTPGQGLQFLFEYFSETQRNKGNFPGRFSGRQFSNSRSEMNVSTLELGDSALYLCASSSPSGGGAGELFFGEGSRLTVL.

This clonotype was observed a handful of times. The V call is TRBV9, the J call TRBJ2-3; D gene uncertain. The length of the CDR3 is 13 residues. The ends were cut back, 2 bases at V and 1 base at J, with 5 bases in the middle. Germline V gene data show CDR1 as SGDLS and CDR2 as YYNGEE. CDR3 residues: CASSVLGTDTQYF. The CDR3 bases are TGTGCCAGCAGCGTCCTCGGCACAGATACGCAGTATTTT.

This clonotype was counted at least ten times. The CDR3 region is CASSPGTSSSSYNEQFF. The CDR3 DNA reads TGTGCCAGCAGCCCCGGGACTAGCAGTAGCTCCTACAATGAGCAGTTCTTC. The chain combines TRBV12-3 or TRBV12-4 with TRBJ2-1; 9 nucleotides align to TRBD2. This CDR3 spans 17 amino acids. V trimming: 6 bases; J trimming: 0 bases; junction bases outside the gene matches: 9.

This clonotype has more than one count but fewer than ten. This chain connects TRBV12-3 or TRBV12-4 to TRBJ2-2; tentative D call: TRBD1 (6 bases). The CDR3 covers 16 residues. V was clipped by 3 bases and J by 6 bases, with 17 bases between them. The CDR3 bases are TGTGCCAGCAGTTTCCTACAGGGATGGGGACCCGGGGAGCTGTTTTTT. This sequence encodes CASSFLQGWGPGELFF.

The V call is TRBV2, the J call TRBJ2-1; no clear D. In germline, CDR1 is SNHLY, CDR2 FYNNEI. The V and J ends lost 1 base and 6 bases respectively, with 7 bases between them. This CDR3 has 13 residues. CDR3 bases: TGTGCCAGCAGTGAAGGACCGCTCAATGAGCAGTTCTTC. Its protein product is CASSEGPLNEQFF. Full variable domain (remainder filled in from reference TRBV2 and TRBJ2-1): EPEVTQTPSHQVTQMGQEVILRCVPISNHLYFYWYRQILGQKVEFLVSFYNNEISEKSEIFDDQFSVERPDGSNFTLKIRSTKLEDSAMYFCASSEGPLNEQFFGPGTRLTVL.

This clonotype was observed a few times. This chain joins TRBV7-8 and TRBJ2-3; TRBD2 agrees at 9 bases. This CDR3 spans 18 amino acids. V was clipped by 5 bases and J by 3 bases; unmatched bases: 15. Looked up from germline, CDR1 is SGHVS and CDR2 is FQNEAQ. CDR3 nucleotide sequence: TGTGCCAGCAGCCCCTCCCGGGGGCGGGAGGGTTGGACAGATACGCAGTATTTT. This sequence encodes CASSPSRGREGWTDTQYF.

The chain uses TRBV24-1 and TRBJ2-1; D might be TRBD2 (6 bases). CDR3 length equals 15 residues. CDR1 and CDR2 (germline): KGHDR, SFDVKD. V was pared by 7 bases and J by 7 bases, with 19 bases between. Written as DNA, the CDR3 is TGTGCCACCAGACGGAAGGGCGGGATGGGGAATGAGCAGTTCTTC. This translates into CATRRKGGMGNEQFF.